These 7 T cell receptor beta chains share one sample of origin, sequenced in a study of T cell clusters in autoimmune cytopenias. TRB amplification used approximately 250 ng of peripheral blood genomic DNA. TRB was amplified by touch-down multiplex PCR, primer pools A and B combined. TCRdb re-called the multiplex PCR reads and gives one entry per CDR3 protein, without DNA. The sample shows about 12,000 distinct CDR3 sequences, and around 3.4% sits with its ten largest clones. The sample was also reused in another study, on T cell repertoires in aging, cancer and after chemotherapy.

The specimen was peripheral blood. The receptors originated from a human donor in good health.

The V gene is TRBV12-3 or TRBV12-4, the J gene TRBJ2-7; absent DNA, TCRdb's TRBD1 call cannot be checked. There are 16 residues in the CDR3. The CDR3 spells CASSLAPQGTKGEQYF.

The chain uses TRBV7-6 and TRBJ2-1; the TRBD1 assignment by TCRdb is unverifiable without DNA. The germline gives CDR1 SGHVS, CDR2 FNYEAQ. The CDR3 length is 17 residues. The CDR3 here is CASSLAGRDRVKDEQFF. The whole variable domain, filled in from reference TRBV7-6 and TRBJ2-1, reads GAGVSQSPRYKVTKRGQDVALRCDPISGHVSLYWYRQALGQGPEFLTYFNYEAQQDKSGLPNDRFSAERPEGSISTLTIQRTEQRDSAMYRCASSLAGRDRVKDEQFFGPGTRLTVL.

V is TRBV5-4 and J is TRBJ2-1; TCRdb's assignment of TRBD2 cannot be checked, as there is no DNA. CDR1 is SGHNT and CDR2 is YYREEE in the germline V gene (reference sequence). The CDR3 extends over 15 amino acids. This CDR3 is CASSRALAGYNEQFF.

V is TRBV6-4 and J is TRBJ2-1; absent DNA, TCRdb's TRBD1 call cannot be checked. Germline V gene lookup returns CDR1 MRHNA and CDR2 SNTAGT. CDR3 length: 13 amino acids. The CDR3 is CASSRDRHNEQFF.

The chain joins TRBV21-1 to TRBJ1-4; TCRdb gives TRBD1 as the D gene, but with no DNA this cannot be confirmed. TRBV21-1 is designated a pseudogene. This CDR3 contains 15 residues. Here the CDR3 reads CASSDLGQENEKLFF.

This clonotype is called medium-sized based on its frequency. The gene calls are TRBV19 and TRBJ2-7; absent DNA, TCRdb's TRBD1 call cannot be checked. This CDR3 has 14 residues. CDR1 and CDR2 (germline): LNHDA, SQIVND (reference sequence). The CDR3 loop reads CASRGDRDSYEQYF.

This clonotype is labeled medium-sized based on frequency. The J gene is TRBJ2-7, the V gene TRBV30. This CDR3 is 11 amino acids long. Germline CDR1 reads GTSNPN; CDR2 reads SVGIG (reference sequence). CDR3 residues: CAWSDGNEQYF.